A few counts support the clone carrying this TCR beta chain. Assay: immunoSEQ multiplex PCR; the TCRdb copy retains only in-frame clones and omits some. The table has 200,000 to 250,000 clones, roughly 94% seen once. This sample stems from a study of control samples from healthy donors and cancer patients. CDR3 length equals 16 residues. Germline assignment: CDR1 SGHRS and CDR2 YFSETQ. J lost 3 bases, V lost 2 bases, and 5 bases had no gene match. Input material: blood. This chain uses TRBV5-1 with TRBJ2-1; 10 bases match TRBD1. The origin of this receptor is a middle-aged man in good health. CDR3 coding DNA: TGCGCCAGCAGCTTACCCGGGACAGGGGTCTACAATGAGCAGTTCTTC. Translated: CASSLPGTGVYNEQFF.